Listed here are 2 T cell receptor beta chains from one sample, sequenced in a study of blood T cells in healthy people across ages. Through a sample-barcoded 5' primer and a J-beta primer mix, a second PCR was run for roughly 6 to 12 cycles. TCRdb used MiXCR to reprocess the 5' RACE reads, holding one entry per CDR3 protein. The table shows 730,000 or so distinct CDR3 sequences, with around 41% occurring only once. The sequenced sample consisted of blood. These receptors all come from a man older than 75 in good health.

In DNA, the CDR3 is TGTGCCAGCAGCCAAGATCAATTTGGGGGCGCACGAGGGAGCACTGAAGCTTTCTTT. Its protein product is CASSQDQFGGARGSTEAFF. V is TRBV4-2 and J is TRBJ1-1; TRBD1 is a possible D gene (6 bases). V lost 0 bases to trimming and J lost 4 bases, with 24 bases between them. The germline V gene encodes CDR1 LGHNA and CDR2 YNFKEQ. The CDR3 totals 19 residues.

J is TRBJ2-5 and V is TRBV24-1; 11 nucleotides match TRBD1. Germline trimming cut 2 bases from V and 1 base from J; bases unmatched to any gene: 2. Germline CDR1 KGHDR, CDR2 SFDVKD. This CDR3 spans 16 amino acids. CDR3 bases: TGTGCCACCAGTGATTGGGGGACAGGGGGCCAAGAGACCCAGTACTTC. Its translation: CATSDWGTGGQETQYF.